By frequency in the sample, the clone carrying this T cell receptor beta chain is medium-sized. The antigen remains undetermined. Stated treatment: approximately nine-day PBMC culture with coronavirus spike peptide pools or control peptides (ViraFEST assay). Dates of PCR positivity, March to December 2020, preceded the US Alpha, Beta and Delta variants. The data were obtained in a study of vaccination and CD4 T cells after COVID-19. In the study overall: Each enrolled participant received a two-dose regimen of either BNT162b2 or mRNA-1273 vaccine. Cells were stimulated with overlapping spike peptide pools from SARS-CoV-2, HCoV-NL63, HCoV-OC43 and HCoV-229E.

Sequencing of cultured CD4+ T cell DNA used the Oncomine TCR Beta short-read assay. In this case, cultured CD4+ T cells provided the extracted genomic DNA. In TCRdb, the PCR reads were re-called with MiXCR into one record per CDR3 protein. The sample carries more than 4,000 distinct CDR3 sequences, approximately 28% recorded once. Germline V gene data show CDR1 as DFQATT and CDR2 as SNEGSKA (reference sequence). This CDR3 is 13 amino acids long. Trimming cost V 3 bases and J 3 bases, with 11 bases left between them. This TCR came from a human donor who had recovered from COVID-19. The chain combines TRBV20-1 with TRBJ1-2; no clear D gene. The sequenced sample was CD4+ T cells from blood, cultured in vitro. CDR3 region: CSASKGRDYGYTF. CDR3 DNA: TGCAGTGCTAGTAAAGGACGAGACTATGGCTACACCTTC.